The entry below describes one T cell receptor (beta chain). The antigen is unknown. This PCR relied on a set of 60 Vbeta primers and 13 Jbeta primers. Method: immunoSEQ multiplex PCR; TCRdb's copy keeps in-frame clones and lacks some. This sample has fewer than 200,000 clones, with approximately 70% found just once. This specimen comes from a study of cytomegalovirus exposure and HLA in healthy donors. Study summary: In terms of ancestry, the Caucasian-associated cluster contained around four fifths of the roughly 360 genotyped donors. General study results and limits: One later analysis reportedly identified an Asian-associated ancestry cluster that showed fewer N-insertions than the roughly 700-donor mean.

The CDR3 totals 14 residues. Trimming removed 2 bases at V and 8 bases at J, with 15 bases between. The germline V gene has CDR1 SGHAT and CDR2 FQNNGV. This TCR came from a middle-aged man in good health and CMV-seropositive. The sequencing sample was made of PBMCs. The chain joins TRBV11-2 to TRBJ2-5; no definite D call. The CDR3 reads CASSLSPMWSTQYF. CDR3 sequence (DNA): TGTGCCAGCAGCTTAAGCCCTATGTGGTCAACCCAGTACTTC.